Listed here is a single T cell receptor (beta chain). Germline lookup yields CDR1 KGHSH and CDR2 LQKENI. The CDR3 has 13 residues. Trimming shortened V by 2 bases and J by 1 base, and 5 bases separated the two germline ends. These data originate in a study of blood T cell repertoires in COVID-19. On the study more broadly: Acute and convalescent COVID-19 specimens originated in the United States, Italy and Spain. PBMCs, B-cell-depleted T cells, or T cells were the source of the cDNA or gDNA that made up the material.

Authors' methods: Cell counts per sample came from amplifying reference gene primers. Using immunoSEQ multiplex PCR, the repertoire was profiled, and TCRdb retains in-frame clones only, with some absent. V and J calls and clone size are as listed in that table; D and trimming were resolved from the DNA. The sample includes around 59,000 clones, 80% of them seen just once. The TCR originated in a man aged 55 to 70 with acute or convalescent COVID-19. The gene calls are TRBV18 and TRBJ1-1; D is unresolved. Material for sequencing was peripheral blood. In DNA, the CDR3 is TGTGCCAGCTCACCAAGCCAGAACACTGAAGCTTTCTTT. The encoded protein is CASSPSQNTEAFF. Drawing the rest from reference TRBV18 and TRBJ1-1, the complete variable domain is NAGVMQNPRHLVRRRGQEARLRCSPMKGHSHVYWYRQLPEEGLKFMVYLQKENIIDESGMPKERFSAEFPKEGPSILRIQQVVRGDSAAYFCASSPSQNTEAFFGQGTRLTVV.